This T cell receptor (beta chain) was identified in a study of T-cell memory formation after mild COVID-19. CDR3 length equals 14 residues. A 5'RACE reaction primed in the constant segment made cDNA libraries of TCR alpha and TCR beta, and these carried sample barcodes and UMIs. TCRdb re-called the 5' RACE reads through MiXCR, storing one row per CDR3 protein. Found here are under 250,000 distinct CDR3 sequences, roughly a tenth of them singletons; the top ten hold roughly 3%. V gene TRBV21-1 combines with J gene TRBJ2-1; the table assigns TRBD1, which was not confirmed against the DNA. TRBV21-1 is assigned pseudogene status. The specimen was PBMCs or a T cell subset sorted from them (not recorded which). This receptor was taken from a man aged 18 to 35 who had mild COVID-19 (a few samples of this study predate the infection). Cell type and time point are not known. CDR3 nucleotide sequence: TGTGCCAGCAGCCGGGACAGGGGGCGGAATGAGCAGTTCTTC. Protein: CASSRDRGRNEQFF.